This TCR beta chain derives from a study of T cell repertoires in cytomegalovirus infection. The study's findings and limits: Summed public TCR beta family frequency identified CMV carriers bearing the relevant HLA.

This clonotype was observed many times. Its antigen remains unidentified. CDR1 is MNHEY and CDR2 is SMNVEV in the germline V gene (reference sequence). The CDR3 spans 18 residues. Trimming cost V 3 bases and J 1 base, with 20 bases left between them. TCRdb processed the reads anew with MiXCR; each CDR3 protein has one entry. Here the sample spans approximately 1,000,000 distinct CDR3 sequences, roughly 30% being singletons. This chain uses TRBV27 with TRBJ2-3, with a possible D match to TRBD1 (6 bases). The specimen comprised cultured CD8+ T cells from PBMCs, sampled from culture after CMV antigen stimulation. The clonotype originates from a human donor in good health (CMV status not recorded). Some clones in this sample may be carry-over from other donors' samples. The CDR3 DNA sequence: TGTGCCAGCAGTTTGGTCGCCCAGGGACACGGTGGCACAGATACGCAGTATTTT. The encoded protein is CASSLVAQGHGGTDTQYF.